This TCR beta chain was retrieved from a study of cytomegalovirus exposure and HLA in healthy donors. The CDR3 runs 15 residues. Germline trimming cut 4 bases from V and 5 bases from J; bases unmatched to any gene: 7. The germline V gene encodes CDR1 SGHVS and CDR2 FNYEAQ. The PCR made use of 60 Vbeta and 13 Jbeta primers. Repertoires were generated with immunoSEQ multiplex PCR, while TCRdb's copy carries only in-frame clones and drops some. Of over 150,000 clones in the sample, roughly 90% were seen once. The sequenced sample was PBMCs. The chain employs TRBV7-6 and TRBJ2-1, with 8 bases lining up with TRBD2. This sequence was found in a girl under three years old in good health and CMV-seronegative. CDR3 sequence (DNA): TGTGCCAGCAGCTCGAGCGGGAGTTCGGACAATGAGCAGTTCTTC. Encoded protein: CASSSSGSSDNEQFF.